The next 3 T cell receptor beta chains were all read from a single sample in a study of blood T cell repertoires in COVID-19. Only in-frame clones appear in the TCRdb table, and some are missing; sequencing was by immunoSEQ multiplex PCR. The sample lists roughly 670,000 clones; about 90% were seen once. The sample was peripheral blood. The receptors derive from a woman aged 18-30 years with acute or convalescent COVID-19.

The V gene is TRBV18, the J gene TRBJ1-5, with D tentatively TRBD1 (6 bases). V lost 4 bases, J lost 0 bases, and 13 bases lay in between. Germline V gives CDR1 KGHSH, CDR2 LQKENI. The CDR3 sequence is 16 residues long. The CDR3 sequence is CASSRRTVHSNQPQHF. Written as DNA, the CDR3 is TGTGCCAGCTCACGACGGACAGTTCATAGCAATCAGCCCCAGCATTTT.

V and J are TRBV3-1 (or the pseudogene TRBV3-2) and TRBJ1-1, with TRBD1 as a possible D gene (5 bases). CDR1 and CDR2 from the germline V gene are LGHDT and YNNKEL (reference sequence). The length of the CDR3 is 14 residues. Trimming removed 1 base at V and 4 bases at J, with 10 bases between. The CDR3 here is CASSQVSQGTEAFF. In DNA form, the CDR3 reads TGTGCCAGCAGCCAAGTGAGCCAGGGCACTGAAGCTTTCTTT.

The chain combines TRBV5-1 with TRBJ2-3; tentative D call: TRBD2 (7 bases). Trimming pared 1 base from V and 6 bases from J, leaving 12 bases between. CDR3 length: 14 residues. CDR1 and CDR2 from the germline V gene are SGHRS and YFSETQ. The CDR3 protein is CASSLRGAADTQYF. As DNA, the CDR3 is TGCGCCAGCAGCTTGCGGGGGGCAGCGGATACGCAGTATTTT.